A single T cell receptor (beta chain) is shown here with its context. These data originate in a study of blood T cell repertoires in COVID-19. Study-level background: Nucleic acid was either cDNA or gDNA, and it came from T cells, B-cell-depleted T cells, or PBMCs.

Only in-frame clones appear in the TCRdb table, and some are missing; sequencing was by immunoSEQ multiplex PCR. The sample has about 240,000 clones; 86% are singletons. CDR3 length: 11 residues. From germline, CDR1 is ENHRY and CDR2 SYGVKD. Trimming cost V 10 bases and J 5 bases, with 8 bases left between them. The sample consisted of peripheral blood. This clonotype was sampled from a man in his fifties or sixties with acute or convalescent COVID-19. The chain carries TRBV10-3 and TRBJ1-4, with a possible D match to TRBD1 (5 bases). DNA for the CDR3: TGTGCCACCCGGACAAATGAAAAACTGTTTTTT. Protein sequence: CATRTNEKLFF.